The 9 T cell receptor beta chains below all came from one sample that was sequenced in a study of blood T cell repertoires in COVID-19 (dated by TCRdb to 2020 to 2021). Library preparation was by the immunoSEQ multiplex PCR assay. TCRdb took this table from immuneACCESS and kept in-frame rearrangements with V and J called. Such tables lack part of the clones; where checked against another copy, unresolved V genes explain under half of the gap, and the rest is unexplained. Across this sample there are approximately 49,000 clones, with around 87% seen only once. 3.5% to 4.5% of the sample goes to the ten largest clones. Sequenced: peripheral blood. These receptor sequences come from a man aged 45-65 years with acute or convalescent COVID-19.

The genes are TRBV6-5 and TRBJ1-1, with a weak D call TRBD1 (6 bases). V was trimmed by 6 bases and J by 1 base, leaving 15 bases between them. Germline values: CDR1 MNHEY, CDR2 SVGAGI. The CDR3 spans 15 residues. CDR3 nucleotide sequence: TGTGCCAGCAGCCGCCGGACAGTGAGGAACACTGAAGCTTTCTTT. It codes for CASSRRTVRNTEAFF.

The V call is TRBV7-3, the J call TRBJ2-7; 12 positions agree with TRBD2. Germline lookup yields CDR1 SGHTA and CDR2 FQGTGA. The junction had 3 bases not matched to a gene; V was cut back by 3 bases and J by 3 bases. CDR3 length: 15 residues. The CDR3 is CASSLTSGSFYEQYF. CDR3 sequence (DNA): TGTGCCAGCAGCTTGACTAGCGGGAGTTTCTACGAGCAGTACTTC.

The CDR3 nucleotides are TGTGCCAGCTCACCAGTTCGCGGGAAACTTAACTATGGCTACACCTTC. It yields the protein CASSPVRGKLNYGYTF. This chain joins TRBV18 and TRBJ1-2; the D is unclear. This CDR3 region has 16 residues. Germline V gene lookup returns CDR1 KGHSH and CDR2 LQKENI. Trimming stripped 2 bases from V and 1 base from J, with 14 bases between.

This clone was picked up a small number of times. The chain carries TRBV6-1 and TRBJ1-6, with D possibly being TRBD1 (5 bases). The germline V and J ends were trimmed by 3 bases and 7 bases, with 13 bases remaining between them. Germline assignment: CDR1 MNHNS and CDR2 SASEGT. The CDR3 length is 15 residues. The CDR3 DNA is TGTGCCAGCAGTGACGCATCTGGGGGGAATTCACCCCTCCACTTT. Amino acids: CASSDASGGNSPLHF.

CDR3 region: CASSPQEGANQPQHF. In DNA, the CDR3 is TGTGCCAGCTCACCGCAGGAGGGGGCCAATCAGCCCCAGCATTTT. J is TRBJ1-5 and V is TRBV18, with 7 bases identical to TRBD1. In germline, CDR1 is KGHSH, CDR2 LQKENI. The ends lost 3 bases at V and 3 bases at J; junction bases unmatched: 5. This CDR3 comprises 15 residues.

V gene TRBV23-1 combines with J gene TRBJ2-5, with D possibly matching TRBD1 (6 bases). TRBV23-1 is marked as an open reading frame, function uncertain. Trimming shortened V by 5 bases and J by 5 bases, and 24 bases separated the two germline ends. The CDR3 totals 17 residues. In DNA, the CDR3 is TGCGCCAGCAGTTATACGGAAAATGGACAGTCCGAGGAGACCCAGTACTTC. Encoded protein: CASSYTENGQSEETQYF.

The chain joins TRBV28 to TRBJ1-5; 12 nucleotides line up with TRBD1. Germline V gene lookup returns CDR1 MDHEN and CDR2 SYDVKM. This CDR3 has 18 residues. Losses at the gene ends were 5 bases for V and 0 bases for J; bases not matched to a gene: 8. CDR3 in DNA: TGTGCCAGCAGTCCCCGGGACAGGGGGCGTGATAGCAATCAGCCCCAGCATTTT. Translating it yields CASSPRDRGRDSNQPQHF. The full variable domain, completed using reference TRBV28 and TRBJ1-5, is DVKVTQSSRYLVKRTGEKVFLECVQDMDHENMFWYRQDPGLGLRLIYFSYDVKMKEKGDIPEGYSVSREKKERFSLILESASTNQTSMYLCASSPRDRGRDSNQPQHFGDGTRLSIL.

This chain joins TRBV6-6 and TRBJ1-3; possibly TRBD1 for D (6 bases). Germline V gene data show CDR1 as MNHNY and CDR2 as SVGAGI (reference sequence). The CDR3 covers 18 residues. V was trimmed by 5 bases and J by 0 bases, leaving 20 bases between them. CDR3 sequence reads: CASSRVQGSHLSGNTIYF. The CDR3 DNA reads TGTGCCAGCAGTCGTGTGCAGGGGTCACATCTCTCTGGAAACACCATATATTTT.

V gene TRBV7-8 combines with J gene TRBJ1-2; D is ambiguous. The CDR3 is 14 residues long. Between the trimmed V and J ends, which lost 1 base and 4 bases, there was a span of 10 bases. Germline lookup yields CDR1 SGHVS and CDR2 FQNEAQ. CDR3 residues: CASSLGLERYGYTF. The CDR3 region has the DNA TGTGCCAGCAGCTTAGGACTAGAACGCTATGGCTACACCTTC. Full variable domain (outside the CDR3, taken from reference TRBV7-8 and TRBJ1-2): GAGVSQSPRYKVAKRGQDVALRCDPISGHVSLFWYQQALGQGPEFLTYFQNEAQLDKSGLPSDRFFAERPEGSVSTLKIQRTQQEDSAVYLCASSLGLERYGYTFGSGTRLTVV.